This T cell receptor (beta chain) was captured by sequencing in a study of cytotoxic CD8 clonotypes in ibrutinib-treated CLL. In this sample, this clone turned up once. The CDR3 loop spans 14 amino acids. The V gene's germline CDR1 is PRHDT and CDR2 FYEKMQ (reference sequence). Trimming cost V 5 bases and J 2 bases; bases outside gene matches: 4. Assay: immunoSEQ multiplex PCR; the TCRdb copy retains only in-frame clones and omits some. The table shows 5,500 or so clones, with about two thirds occurring only once. J is TRBJ2-5 and V is TRBV13; TRBD1 aligns across 8 bases. Sequenced here: PBMCs, sampled before ibrutinib treatment. This sequence was found in a human donor with chronic lymphocytic leukemia. As DNA, the CDR3 is TGTGCCAGCAGCGGCAGGACAGGGCAAGAGACCCAGTACTTC. The encoded protein is CASSGRTGQETQYF. The whole variable domain, remainder taken from reference TRBV13 and TRBJ2-5, is AAGVIQSPRHLIKEKRETATLKCYPIPRHDTVYWYQQGPGQDPQFLISFYEKMQSDKGSIPDRFSAQQFSDYHSELNMSSLELGDSALYFCASSGRTGQETQYFGPGTRLLVL.